Below, 6 T cell receptor beta chains from the same sample are listed, as sequenced in a study of blood T cell repertoires in COVID-19. Profiled with immunoSEQ multiplex PCR; TCRdb holds only in-frame clones, not every one. The sample carries 90,000 to 130,000 clones, 80% to 90% recorded once. The sequencing sample was made of peripheral blood. The source of these receptors is a woman in her sixties or seventies with acute or convalescent COVID-19.

This rearrangement joins TRBV5-1 to TRBJ1-4, with D possibly being TRBD1 (6 bases). The CDR3 loop spans 15 amino acids. CDR1 is SGHRS and CDR2 is YFSETQ in the germline V gene. Trimming took 4 bases from V and 2 from J, leaving 12 bases between them. CDR3 residues: CASSPQGGTNEKLFF. Here the CDR3 DNA reads TGCGCCAGCAGCCCACAGGGAGGGACTAATGAAAAACTGTTTTTT. The full variable domain, its missing parts supplied by reference TRBV5-1 and TRBJ1-4, is KAGVTQTPRYLIKTRGQQVTLSCSPISGHRSVSWYQQTPGQGLQFLFEYFSETQRNKGNFPGRFSGRQFSNSRSEMNVSTLELGDSALYLCASSPQGGTNEKLFFGSGTQLSVL.

The CDR3 region is CASSLAPSTGELFF. The CDR3, as DNA: TGTGCCAGCAGCTTGGCCCCCTCCACCGGGGAGCTGTTTTTT. The chain recombines TRBV5-5 with TRBJ2-2; D call uncertain. Germline V lookup: CDR1 SGHKS, CDR2 YYEKEE (reference sequence). This CDR3 spans 14 amino acids. V lost 0 bases and J lost 4, with 7 bases in between.

The chain employs TRBV14 and TRBJ2-7; D is undetermined. V was cut by 6 bases and J by 4 bases, with 4 bases left in between. This CDR3 comprises 10 residues. Germline V CDR1 and CDR2: SGHDN, FVKESK. The CDR3 protein is CASSSYEQYF. The DNA for the CDR3 is TGTGCCAGCAGTTCGTACGAGCAGTACTTC.

This chain joins TRBV5-4 and TRBJ2-1; TRBD2 is a possible D gene (6 bases). The germline V gene encodes CDR1 SGHNT and CDR2 YYREEE (reference sequence). Trimming cost V 6 bases and J 1 base, with 8 bases left between them. This CDR3 is built from 13 residues. Here the CDR3 reads CASTSGSYNEQFF. The CDR3 DNA follows: TGTGCCAGCACCAGCGGGTCCTACAATGAGCAGTTCTTC.

The genes are TRBV29-1 and TRBJ2-1; 9 positions match TRBD1. J was trimmed by 7 bases and V by 4 bases; bases with no gene match: 2. Germline CDR1 is SQVTM and CDR2 is ANQGSEA. There are 12 residues in the CDR3. CDR3 protein: CSVAGTGNEQFF. CDR3 DNA: TGCAGCGTTGCCGGGACAGGGAATGAGCAGTTCTTC.

This clone was observed a few times. V gene TRBV2 combines with J gene TRBJ2-1; 10 nucleotides agree with TRBD2. This CDR3 comprises 14 residues. V dropped 6 bases and J dropped 16; count of bases not matched to a gene: 15. The germline gives CDR1 SNHLY, CDR2 FYNNEI. CDR3 DNA sequence: TGTGCCAGCAGACGAGGACTAGCGGCGCCACGGGGATTCTTC. It encodes CASRRGLAAPRGFF.